Listed below are T cell receptor beta chains from one sample, sequenced in a study of beta chain features in type 1 diabetes. Repertoires were generated with immunoSEQ multiplex PCR, while TCRdb's copy carries only in-frame clones and drops some. The data show 300,000 to 350,000 clones, with about 13% seen just once and roughly 0.015% held by the top ten. Sequencing was done on a sample of naive CD4+ T cells from blood. These TCRs come from a woman under 30 with type 1 diabetes. Each CDR3 is given with its conserved first and last residue. A row's size may be missing; if present it is once, few, many or a size class.

>TRBV5-4|.
CASSPGTSGRGETQYF
>TRBV5-5|.
CASSFLAGGSGQFF
>TRBV29-1|.
CSVEARLVQETQYF
>TRBV15|few
CATSRDLAGLATDTQYF
>TRBV27|few
CATRDRVNQPQHF
>TRBV29-1|few
CSVARDSNQPQHF
>TRBV30|few
CACSLSGTGELFF
>TRBV11-2|.
CASSLGQQETQYF
>TRBV15|.
CATSRGLAGGYNEQFF
>TRBV30|.
CAWYLGTGELFF
>TRBV28|.
CASSSPVGGSYVTQYF
>TRBV6-5|few
CASSSRRQTDTQYF
>TRBV18|few
CASSPRTESTDTQYF
>TRBV28|.
CASSPGQARYEQYF
>TRBV18|once
CASSPDRGPNQPQHF
>TRBV15|.
CATSTNRGGYTF
>TRBV21-1|few
CASSTGRGTDTQYF
>TRBV28|few
CASSLVGSGGYNEQFF
>TRBV9|few
CASSVGQGSSDTQYF
>TRBV4-2|.
CASSQDRQGSETQYF
>TRBV5-1|.
CASSFTSGRAGNTGELFF
>TRBV7-9|.
CASSLNLGNSYNEQFF
>TRBV30|.
CAWNVWGLGETQYF
>TRBV15|.
CATSRDLGLNYEQYF
>TRBV9|few
CASSAIGGDNEQFF
>TRBV19|few
CASSPEQSYSNQPQHF
>TRBV12-5|few
CASGLGLNYGYTF
>TRBV9|few
CASSVGDRGTEAFF